This T cell receptor beta chain was identified during a study of blood T cell repertoires in COVID-19. About the research overall: Nucleic acid was either cDNA or gDNA, and it came from T cells, B-cell-depleted T cells, or PBMCs.

Generated by immunoSEQ multiplex PCR, the TCRdb table keeps only in-frame clones and is missing some. Among tens of thousands of clones, roughly 88% were seen once, and the ten largest hold 8.5% to 10%. CDR3 length: 12 amino acids. V gave up 6 bases and J gave up 1 base, with 9 bases separating them. Germline lookup yields CDR1 SQVTM and CDR2 ANQGSEA. This chain joins TRBV29-1 and TRBJ1-1; tentative D call: TRBD1 (5 bases). Sequencing used peripheral blood. The sequence was collected from a human donor in a cohort sampled during active COVID-19. CDR3 residues: CSVPQGNTEAFF. The CDR3 bases are TGCAGCGTCCCCCAGGGGAACACTGAAGCTTTCTTT. The variable domain in full, with the rest retrieved from reference TRBV29-1 and TRBJ1-1, is SAVISQKPSRDICQRGTSLTIQCQVDSQVTMMFWYRQQPGQSLTLIATANQGSEATYESGFVIDKFPISRPNLTFSTLTVSNMSPEDSSIYLCSVPQGNTEAFFGQGTRLTVV.